The 22 T cell receptor beta chains listed next were all sequenced from one sample in a study of T cells in Graves' hyperthyroidism and ophthalmopathy. Amplification yielded TCR beta CDR3 regions, with RNA transcripts as the source. Carried out on the TCR CDR3, a first-round RT-PCR used the HTBI primer set. TCRdb independently ran MiXCR on the multiplex PCR reads; one entry per CDR3 protein. Here the sample spans fewer than 750,000 distinct CDR3 sequences, roughly 15% being singletons. The sample comprised blood. Receptors were obtained from a woman aged 50 to 60 with Graves' ophthalmopathy.

The rearrangement links TRBV12-3 or TRBV12-4 to TRBJ1-4; D gene ambiguous. V gave up 1 base and J gave up 8 bases, with 8 bases separating them. The CDR3 spans 13 residues. The DNA for the CDR3 is TGTGCCAGCAGTTTAGTACTAGACGAAAAACTGTTTTTT. Encoded protein: CASSLVLDEKLFF.

The CDR3 nucleotides are TGTGCCAGCAGCTTACGGCAGGGTATTGAAGCTTTCTTT. This translates into CASSLRQGIEAFF. This chain joins TRBV7-2 and TRBJ1-1; D perhaps matches TRBD1 (5 bases). V shed 2 bases and J shed 7 bases, with 11 bases lying between them. Germline-derived CDR1 and CDR2 are SGHTA and FQGNSA. This CDR3 region has 13 residues.

A note on this clonotype: Its ends do not fully match the called genes, so a read error is possible. The chain recombines TRBV11-1 with TRBJ2-5; no reliable D call. CDR1 is SGHAT, CDR2 FQDESV, per germline (reference sequence). CDR3 length: 15 amino acids. The CDR3 is CASSLVGRSQETQYF. CDR3 DNA sequence: TGCGCCAGCAGCTTGGTGGGCCGGTCCCAAGAGACCCAGTACTTC.

The chain is built from TRBV7-2 and TRBJ2-1; 10 positions match TRBD2. CDR3 length equals 16 residues. CDR1 is SGHTA, CDR2 FQGNSA, per germline. Losses at the gene ends were 3 bases for V and 9 bases for J; bases not matched to a gene: 11. The CDR3 DNA reads as TGTGCCAGCAGCTTCGGTTGGGGTAGCGGGAGGTCTGAGCAGTTCTTC. Translating it yields CASSFGWGSGRSEQFF.

In its sample, this clonotype was seen many times. The V call is TRBV2, the J call TRBJ2-7; 8 positions agree with TRBD2. V gave up 1 base and J gave up 2 bases; unmatched junction bases: 4. The CDR3 is made up of 15 amino acids. Per germline, CDR1 SNHLY and CDR2 FYNNEI. As DNA, the CDR3 is TGTGCCAGCAGTGAAGATCCGGGACTAGCCTACGAGCAGTACTTC. Encoded protein: CASSEDPGLAYEQYF. Looking up the rest from reference TRBV2 and TRBJ2-7 gives the full variable domain: EPEVTQTPSHQVTQMGQEVILRCVPISNHLYFYWYRQILGQKVEFLVSFYNNEISEKSEIFDDQFSVERPDGSNFTLKIRSTKLEDSAMYFCASSEDPGLAYEQYFGPGTRLTVT.

This clonotype turned up a few times. The chain links TRBV6-1 to TRBJ1-2; 7 nucleotides align to TRBD1. This CDR3 spans 13 amino acids. Per germline, CDR1 MNHNS and CDR2 SASEGT. With V trimmed by 7 bases and J by 5 bases, 7 bases remained unmatched. For the CDR3, the DNA is TGTGCCAGCACCCAGGGGGGGCAATATGGCTACACCTTC. It codes for CASTQGGQYGYTF.

The genes are TRBV20-1 and TRBJ2-3; possibly TRBD2 for D (5 bases). CDR3 size: 13 residues. Germline-derived CDR1 and CDR2 are DFQATT and SNEGSKA (reference sequence). Trimming removed 4 bases from V and 4 bases from J, with 12 bases in between. CDR3 nucleotide sequence: TGCAGTGCTAATTTGGACTGGCCAGATACGCAGTATTTT. Translation: CSANLDWPDTQYF.

This clonotype was counted ten times or more. The rearrangement uses TRBV4-1 and TRBJ2-3; no clear D gene. Looked up from germline, CDR1 is MGHRA and CDR2 is YSYEKL. Trimming removed 2 bases at V and 6 bases at J, with 3 bases between. The CDR3 is 11 residues long. The CDR3 spells CASSQRDTQYF. CDR3 sequence (DNA): TGCGCCAGCAGCCAAAGGGATACGCAGTATTTT.

On this clonotype itself: A much larger clonotype is one base distant, so this may be a read error. This rearrangement joins TRBV6-1 to TRBJ2-5; D is tentatively TRBD1 or TRBD2 (5 bases each). This CDR3 comprises 16 residues. Deletions cut 5 bases from V and 5 bases from J, with 21 bases between. Germline CDR1 is MNHNS and CDR2 is SASEGT. The CDR3 region has the DNA TGTGCCAGCAGTCCCCCGGGACGGCTCTTGGCCGAGACCCAGTACTTC. This codes for CASSPPGRLLAETQYF.

On this clonotype itself: A much larger clone lies one base from this, so it may be a read error. V and J are TRBV11-2 and TRBJ2-1; 11 positions match TRBD2. Germline values: CDR1 SGHAT, CDR2 FQNNGV. The CDR3 contains 18 residues. Trimming took 1 base from V and 8 from J; bases not matched to a gene: 13. The CDR3 here is CASSLALLAGVFVDEQFF. DNA of the CDR3: TGTGCCAGCAGCTTAGCCCTACTAGCGGGAGTTTTTGTGGATGAGCAGTTCTTC.

This chain joins TRBV11-2 and TRBJ1-1; D ambiguous. The ends were cut back, 2 bases at V and 0 bases at J, with 10 bases in the middle. Germline assignment: CDR1 SGHAT and CDR2 FQNNGV. The CDR3 loop spans 15 amino acids. The CDR3 loop is CASSLLGKLNTEAFF. The CDR3 nucleotides read TGTGCCAGCAGCTTATTGGGAAAACTGAACACTGAAGCTTTCTTT.

V usage is TRBV5-8 and J usage is TRBJ2-1; D is perhaps TRBD1 or TRBD2 (5 bases each). V shed 6 bases and J shed 2 bases, with 15 bases lying between them. Germline CDR1 reads SGHTS; CDR2 reads YDEGEE. The CDR3 loop spans 15 amino acids. The CDR3, as DNA: TGTGCCAGCAAGGACGGGACGGACACCTACAATGAGCAGTTCTTC. It is translated as CASKDGTDTYNEQFF.

J is TRBJ1-1 and V is TRBV9; no reliable D call. CDR3 length: 11 amino acids. The germline V and J ends were trimmed by 3 bases and 10 bases, with 10 bases remaining between them. Germline values: CDR1 SGDLS, CDR2 YYNGEE. The CDR3 loop reads CASSGRRGAFF. The CDR3, as DNA: TGTGCCAGCAGCGGGCGGCGGGGAGCTTTCTTT. The full variable domain, rest sourced from reference TRBV9 and TRBJ1-1, is DSGVTQTPKHLITATGQRVTLRCSPRSGDLSVYWYQQSLDQGLQFLIQYYNGEERAKGNILERFSAQQFPDLHSELNLSSLELGDSALYFCASSGRRGAFFGQGTRLTVV.

This clonotype was found many times. The chain combines TRBV9 with TRBJ2-7, with D unclear. Trimming cost V 0 bases and J 5 bases, with 12 bases left between them. Per the germline V gene, CDR1 is SGDLS and CDR2 is YYNGEE. The CDR3 extends over 14 amino acids. The CDR3 spells CASSVAASFHEQYF. The CDR3 DNA is TGTGCCAGCAGCGTAGCGGCTAGTTTCCACGAGCAGTACTTC.

This clonotype was seen a few times. A read error may be the cause here, since a much bigger clone is one base away. The rearrangement joins TRBV2 to TRBJ2-1; D unclear. The CDR3 runs 13 residues. V dropped 9 bases and J dropped 6 bases, with 15 bases sitting between them. The germline V gene has CDR1 SNHLY and CDR2 FYNNEI. The CDR3 protein is CARAPLGSNEQFF. DNA for the CDR3: TGTGCCAGAGCTCCCCTGGGTTCCAATGAGCAGTTCTTC.

This chain links TRBV4-2 with TRBJ2-1; 7 bases are shared with TRBD2. Germline V gene sequence: CDR1 LGHNA, CDR2 YNFKEQ. CDR3 length: 15 residues. With 0 bases clipped from V and 5 bases from J, the junction kept 4 bases outside the gene matches. The CDR3 DNA follows: TGTGCCAGCAGCCAAGACCGCGGGGGAAACAATGAGCAGTTCTTC. Translation: CASSQDRGGNNEQFF.

This clonotype was picked up many times. The genes are TRBV5-5 and TRBJ2-1; 16 nucleotides line up with TRBD2. The germline V gene has CDR1 SGHKS and CDR2 YYEKEE (reference sequence). This CDR3 contains 14 residues. The J segment lost 12 bases and the V segment lost 4 bases, leaving 4 bases of the junction unmatched. The CDR3 spells CASSLGLAGGPQFF. CDR3 in DNA: TGTGCCAGCAGCCTGGGACTAGCGGGAGGGCCGCAGTTCTTC.

This clonotype was picked up a small number of times. This chain connects TRBV9 to TRBJ2-5; the D is unclear. CDR3 length: 13 residues. Trimming took off 2 bases at V and 3 bases at J, with 8 bases between the two ends. Germline V gene data show CDR1 as SGDLS and CDR2 as YYNGEE. In DNA form, the CDR3 reads TGTGCCAGCAGCGTTCCTCCAAAAGAGACCCAGTACTTC. Translation gives CASSVPPKETQYF.

This clonotype was observed at least ten times. J is TRBJ1-1 and V is TRBV30; D gene ambiguous. V was trimmed by 0 bases and J by 1 base, leaving 9 bases between them. Germline V gene sequence: CDR1 GTSNPN, CDR2 SVGIG (reference sequence). The CDR3 covers 14 residues. The CDR3 DNA is TGTGCCTGGAGTGTGTCAGTGGGGAACACTGAAGCTTTCTTT. Its translation: CAWSVSVGNTEAFF.

This clonotype was seen many times. The chain couples TRBV24-1 to TRBJ2-2, with a weak D call TRBD1 (5 bases). The CDR3 runs to 13 residues. Trimming left V 7 bases short and J 2 bases short, with 7 bases between. CDR1 and CDR2 (germline): KGHDR, SFDVKD. The CDR3 protein is CATRQANTGELFF. CDR3 nucleotide sequence: TGTGCCACCAGACAGGCAAACACCGGGGAGCTGTTTTTT.

There are many counts of this clonotype. This chain joins TRBV7-3 and TRBJ2-3; D is tentatively TRBD1 or TRBD2 (7 bases each). The germline gives CDR1 SGHTA, CDR2 FQGTGA. This CDR3 spans 15 amino acids. V was clipped by 3 bases and J by 2 bases, with 12 bases between them. The CDR3 DNA sequence: TGTGCCAGCAGCTTCCAGGGGGGGACCACAGATACGCAGTATTTT. Its protein product is CASSFQGGTTDTQYF.

This clonotype was found many times. The rearrangement uses TRBV6-2 or TRBV6-3 and TRBJ2-3; no clear D gene. The V end was cut by 8 bases, the J end by 4 bases, with 4 bases between. The CDR3 runs 10 residues. CDR1 MNHEY and CDR2 SVGEGT come from the germline V gene. The CDR3 region has the DNA TGTGCCAGCTGGGCAGATACGCAGTATTTT. Protein sequence: CASWADTQYF.